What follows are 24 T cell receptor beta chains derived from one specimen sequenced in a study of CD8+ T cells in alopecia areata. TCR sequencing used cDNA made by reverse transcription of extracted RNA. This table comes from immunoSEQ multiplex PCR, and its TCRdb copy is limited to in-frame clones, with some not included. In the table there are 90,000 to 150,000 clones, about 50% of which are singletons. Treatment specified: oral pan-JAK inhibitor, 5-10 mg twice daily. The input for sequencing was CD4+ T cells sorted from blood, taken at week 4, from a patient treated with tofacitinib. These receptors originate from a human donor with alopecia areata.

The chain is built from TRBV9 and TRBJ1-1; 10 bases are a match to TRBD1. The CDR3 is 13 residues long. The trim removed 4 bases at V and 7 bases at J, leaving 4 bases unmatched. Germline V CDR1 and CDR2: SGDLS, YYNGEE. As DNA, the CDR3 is TGTGCCAGCAGCCTCGGGACAGGGGATGAAGCTTTCTTT. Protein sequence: CASSLGTGDEAFF.

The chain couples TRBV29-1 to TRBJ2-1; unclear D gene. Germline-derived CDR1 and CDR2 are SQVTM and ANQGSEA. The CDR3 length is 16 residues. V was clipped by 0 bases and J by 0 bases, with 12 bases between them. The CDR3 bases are TGCAGCGTTGAAGATCTTTTTCTAACCTCCTACAATGAGCAGTTCTTC. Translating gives CSVEDLFLTSYNEQFF.

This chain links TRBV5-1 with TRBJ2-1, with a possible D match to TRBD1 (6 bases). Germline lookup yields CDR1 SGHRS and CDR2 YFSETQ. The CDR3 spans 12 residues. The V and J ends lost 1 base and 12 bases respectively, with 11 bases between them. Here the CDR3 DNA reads TGCGCCAGCAGCTTGCCAGGGGTATGGCAGTTCTTC. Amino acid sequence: CASSLPGVWQFF. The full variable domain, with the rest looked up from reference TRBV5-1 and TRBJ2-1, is KAGVTQTPRYLIKTRGQQVTLSCSPISGHRSVSWYQQTPGQGLQFLFEYFSETQRNKGNFPGRFSGRQFSNSRSEMNVSTLELGDSALYLCASSLPGVWQFFGPGTRLTVL.

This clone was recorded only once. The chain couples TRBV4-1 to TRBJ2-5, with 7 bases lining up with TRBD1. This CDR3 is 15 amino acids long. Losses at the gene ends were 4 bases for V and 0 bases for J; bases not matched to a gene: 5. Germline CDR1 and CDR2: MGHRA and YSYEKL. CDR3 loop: CASSPGQLYQETQYF. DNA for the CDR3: TGCGCCAGCAGCCCGGGACAGCTGTACCAAGAGACCCAGTACTTC.

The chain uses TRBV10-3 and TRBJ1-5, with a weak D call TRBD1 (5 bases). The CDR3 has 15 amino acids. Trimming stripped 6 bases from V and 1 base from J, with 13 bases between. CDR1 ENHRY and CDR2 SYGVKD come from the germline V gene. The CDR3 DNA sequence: TGTGCCATCAGCCGCGACAGCGAGAGCAATCAGCCCCAGCATTTT. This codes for CAISRDSESNQPQHF.

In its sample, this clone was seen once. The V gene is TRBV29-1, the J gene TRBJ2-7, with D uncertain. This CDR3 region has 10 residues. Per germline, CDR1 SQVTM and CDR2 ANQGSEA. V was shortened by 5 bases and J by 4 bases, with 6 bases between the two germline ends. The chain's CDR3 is CSVLGYEQYF. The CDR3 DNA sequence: TGCAGCGTTCTAGGTTACGAGCAGTACTTC.

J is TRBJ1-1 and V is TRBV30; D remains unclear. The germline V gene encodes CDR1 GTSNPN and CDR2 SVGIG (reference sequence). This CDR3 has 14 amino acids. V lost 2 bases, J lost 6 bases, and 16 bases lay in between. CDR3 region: CAWSQGLGNSEAFF. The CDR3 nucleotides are TGTGCCTGGAGTCAAGGCCTGGGTAATTCTGAAGCTTTCTTT.

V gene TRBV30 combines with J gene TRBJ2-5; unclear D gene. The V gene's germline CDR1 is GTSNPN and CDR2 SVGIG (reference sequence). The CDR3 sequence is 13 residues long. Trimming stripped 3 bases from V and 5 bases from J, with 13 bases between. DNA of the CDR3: TGTGCCTGGAGCGAATCCGGATTGGAGACCCAGTACTTC. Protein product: CAWSESGLETQYF.

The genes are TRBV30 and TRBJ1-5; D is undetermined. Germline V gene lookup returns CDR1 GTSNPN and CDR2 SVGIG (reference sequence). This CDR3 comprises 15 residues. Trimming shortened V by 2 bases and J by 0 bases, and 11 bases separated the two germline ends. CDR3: CAWSSQTNSNQPQHF. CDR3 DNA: TGTGCCTGGAGTTCACAGACTAATAGCAATCAGCCCCAGCATTTT. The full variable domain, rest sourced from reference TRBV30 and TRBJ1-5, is SQTIHQWPATLVQPVGSPLSLECTVEGTSNPNLYWYRQAAGRGLQLLFYSVGIGQISSEVPQNLSASRPQDRQFILSSKKLLLSDSGFYLCAWSSQTNSNQPQHFGDGTRLSIL.

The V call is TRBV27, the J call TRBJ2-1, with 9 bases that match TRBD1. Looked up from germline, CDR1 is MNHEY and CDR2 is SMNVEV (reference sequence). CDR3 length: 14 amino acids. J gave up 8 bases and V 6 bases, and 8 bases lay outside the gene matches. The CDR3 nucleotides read TGTGCCAGCAGATGGGACAGGGCGAGTGATGAGCAGTTCTTC. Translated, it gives CASRWDRASDEQFF.

CDR3 nucleotide sequence: TGCGCCAGCAGCCAGTATATTGGTGATAACTATGGCTACACCTTC. Its translation: CASSQYIGDNYGYTF. The chain carries TRBV4-1 and TRBJ1-2; D is unclear. V lost 3 bases and J lost 1, with 12 bases in between. This CDR3 spans 15 amino acids. CDR1 and CDR2 (germline): MGHRA, YSYEKL.

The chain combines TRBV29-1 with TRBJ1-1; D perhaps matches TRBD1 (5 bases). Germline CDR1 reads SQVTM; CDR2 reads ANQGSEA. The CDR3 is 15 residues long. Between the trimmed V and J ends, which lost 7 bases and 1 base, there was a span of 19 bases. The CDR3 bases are TGCAGCGCCTACCTATCGGGACCTACGAACACTGAAGCTTTCTTT. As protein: CSAYLSGPTNTEAFF.

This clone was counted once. CDR3 amino acids: CSVALGRGDEQYF. The CDR3 bases are TGCAGCGTTGCGTTGGGCAGGGGAGACGAGCAGTACTTC. V is TRBV29-1 and J is TRBJ2-7; possible D gene TRBD1, 6 bases. The germline V and J ends were trimmed by 4 bases and 5 bases, with 15 bases remaining between them. This CDR3 has 13 residues. Germline assignment: CDR1 SQVTM and CDR2 ANQGSEA.

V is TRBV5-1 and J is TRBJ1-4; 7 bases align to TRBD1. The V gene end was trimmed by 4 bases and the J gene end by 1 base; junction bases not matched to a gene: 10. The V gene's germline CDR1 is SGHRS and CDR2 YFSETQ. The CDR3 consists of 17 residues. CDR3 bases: TGCGCCAGCAGCCAAGGGACAGCAAGGGGAACTAATGAAAAACTGTTTTTT. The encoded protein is CASSQGTARGTNEKLFF.

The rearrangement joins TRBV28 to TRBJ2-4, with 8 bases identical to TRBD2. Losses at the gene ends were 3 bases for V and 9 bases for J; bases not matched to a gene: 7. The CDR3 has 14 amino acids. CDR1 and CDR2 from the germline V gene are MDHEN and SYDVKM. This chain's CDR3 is CASSLTSEVGIQYF. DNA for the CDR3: TGTGCCAGCAGTTTGACTAGCGAGGTCGGCATTCAGTACTTC.

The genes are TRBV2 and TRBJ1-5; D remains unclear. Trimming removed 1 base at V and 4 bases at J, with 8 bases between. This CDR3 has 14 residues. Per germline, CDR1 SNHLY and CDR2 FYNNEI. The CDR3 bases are TGTGCCAGCAGTGAAGATAGGTTAAATCAGCCCCAGCATTTT. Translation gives CASSEDRLNQPQHF.

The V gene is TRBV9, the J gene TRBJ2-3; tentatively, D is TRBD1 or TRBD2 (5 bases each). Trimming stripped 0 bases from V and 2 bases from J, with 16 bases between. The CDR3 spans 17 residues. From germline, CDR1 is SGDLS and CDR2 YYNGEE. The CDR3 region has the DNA TGTGCCAGCAGCGTAGATTGGGGGACCGCGACCACAGATACGCAGTATTTT. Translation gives CASSVDWGTATTDTQYF.

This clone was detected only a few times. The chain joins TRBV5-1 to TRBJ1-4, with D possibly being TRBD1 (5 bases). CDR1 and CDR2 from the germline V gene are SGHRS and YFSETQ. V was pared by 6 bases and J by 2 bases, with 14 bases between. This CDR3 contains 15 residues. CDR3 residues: CASTKGRGTNEKLFF. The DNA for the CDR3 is TGCGCCAGCACCAAGGGACGGGGGACTAATGAAAAACTGTTTTTT.

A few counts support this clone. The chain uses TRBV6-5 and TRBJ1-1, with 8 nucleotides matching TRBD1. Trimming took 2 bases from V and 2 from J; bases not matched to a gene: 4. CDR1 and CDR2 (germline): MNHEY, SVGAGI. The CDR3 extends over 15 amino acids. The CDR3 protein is CASSYVGTGNTEAFF. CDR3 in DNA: TGTGCCAGCAGTTACGTGGGGACAGGAAACACTGAAGCTTTCTTT.

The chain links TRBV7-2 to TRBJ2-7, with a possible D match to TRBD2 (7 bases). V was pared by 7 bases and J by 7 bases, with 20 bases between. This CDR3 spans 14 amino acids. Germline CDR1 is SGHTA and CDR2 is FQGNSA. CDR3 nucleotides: TGTGCCAGCACCCAAGGAGGGAGGGGGAGGGAGCAGTACTTC. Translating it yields CASTQGGRGREQYF.

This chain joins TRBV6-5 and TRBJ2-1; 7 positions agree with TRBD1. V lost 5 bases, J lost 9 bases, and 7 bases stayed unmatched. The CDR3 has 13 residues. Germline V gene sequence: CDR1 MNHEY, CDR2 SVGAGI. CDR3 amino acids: CASSAGYRGEQFF. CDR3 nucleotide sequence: TGTGCCAGCAGTGCAGGGTACAGGGGTGAGCAGTTCTTC.

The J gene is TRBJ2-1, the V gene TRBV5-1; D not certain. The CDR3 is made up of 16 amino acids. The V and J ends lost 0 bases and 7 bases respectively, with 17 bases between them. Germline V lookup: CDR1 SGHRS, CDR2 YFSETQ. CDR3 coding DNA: TGCGCCAGCAGCTTGGCGCTAAGGTCTTATTCTAATGAGCAGTTCTTC. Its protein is CASSLALRSYSNEQFF.

Here the CDR3 DNA reads TGTGCCAGCAAGGTGGTACCAGGTAGAGATACGCAGTATTTT. Protein product: CASKVVPGRDTQYF. The V gene is TRBV6-5, the J gene TRBJ2-3; D is ambiguous. The V end lost 7 bases, the J end lost 5 bases, and 16 bases lay between the germline ends. The CDR3 loop spans 14 amino acids. The germline V gene has CDR1 MNHEY and CDR2 SVGAGI.

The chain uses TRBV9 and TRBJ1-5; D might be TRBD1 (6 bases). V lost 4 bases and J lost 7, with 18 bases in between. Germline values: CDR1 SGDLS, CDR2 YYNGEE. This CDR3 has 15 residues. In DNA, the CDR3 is TGTGCCAGCAGCCCTAGGGGGGAGGATCGGCAGCCCCAGCATTTT. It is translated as CASSPRGEDRQPQHF. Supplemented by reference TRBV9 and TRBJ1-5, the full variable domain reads DSGVTQTPKHLITATGQRVTLRCSPRSGDLSVYWYQQSLDQGLQFLIQYYNGEERAKGNILERFSAQQFPDLHSELNLSSLELGDSALYFCASSPRGEDRQPQHFGDGTRLSIL.